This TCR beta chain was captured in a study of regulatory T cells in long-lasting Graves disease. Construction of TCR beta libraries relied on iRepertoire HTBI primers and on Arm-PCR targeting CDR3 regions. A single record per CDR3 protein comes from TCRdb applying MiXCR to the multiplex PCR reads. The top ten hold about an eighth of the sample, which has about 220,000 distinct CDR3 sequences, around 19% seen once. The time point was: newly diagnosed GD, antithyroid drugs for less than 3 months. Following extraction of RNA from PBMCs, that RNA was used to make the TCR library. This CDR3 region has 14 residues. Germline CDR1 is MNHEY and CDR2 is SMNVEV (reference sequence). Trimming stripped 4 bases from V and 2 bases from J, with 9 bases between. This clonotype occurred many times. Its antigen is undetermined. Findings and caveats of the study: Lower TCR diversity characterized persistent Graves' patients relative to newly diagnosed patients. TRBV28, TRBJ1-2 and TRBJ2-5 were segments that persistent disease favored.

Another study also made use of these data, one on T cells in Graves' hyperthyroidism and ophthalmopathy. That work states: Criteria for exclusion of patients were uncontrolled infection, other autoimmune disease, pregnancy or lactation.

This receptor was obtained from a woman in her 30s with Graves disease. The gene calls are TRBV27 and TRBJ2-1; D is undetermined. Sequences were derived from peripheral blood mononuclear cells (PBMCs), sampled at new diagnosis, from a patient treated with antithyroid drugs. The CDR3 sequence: CASSSPVTYNEQFF. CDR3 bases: TGTGCCAGCAGTTCCCCGGTAACCTACAATGAGCAGTTCTTC.